These 27 T cell receptor beta chains came from one sample sequenced in a study of T cell repertoires in ileal Crohn's disease. TCRdb keeps only in-frame clones here, not all; method: immunoSEQ multiplex PCR. The table has about 14,000 clones, over 80% seen once. Specimen: ileal tissue. The receptors shown here come from an adult with Crohn's disease.

This rearrangement joins TRBV7-3 to TRBJ2-3, with TRBD2 identical over 9 bases. V lost 5 bases, J lost 0 bases, and 9 bases stayed unmatched. The germline CDR1 and CDR2 sequences are SGHTA and FQGTGA. This CDR3 contains 17 residues. The CDR3, as DNA: TGTGCCAGCAGCCAAGGCGGGGGGGACAGAAGCACAGATACGCAGTATTTT. Translating gives CASSQGGGDRSTDTQYF.

This chain links TRBV10-3 with TRBJ1-1, with 8 bases lining up with TRBD1. Germline V CDR1 and CDR2: ENHRY, SYGVKD. The CDR3 is made up of 13 amino acids. The trim removed 8 bases at V and 1 base at J, leaving 3 bases unmatched. The CDR3 DNA reads as TGTGCCATCTCCCAGGGGGCGAACACTGAAGCTTTCTTT. Protein sequence: CAISQGANTEAFF.

The chain has TRBV7-9 and TRBJ2-7, with 7 bases fitting TRBD1. Germline CDR1 SEHNR, CDR2 FQNEAQ (reference sequence). The CDR3 contains 14 residues. Trimming cost V 4 bases and J 5 bases; bases outside gene matches: 8. The CDR3 here is CASSWEPGQNEQYF. The CDR3 DNA reads as TGTGCCAGCAGCTGGGAACCGGGACAGAACGAGCAGTACTTC.

The gene calls are TRBV30 and TRBJ1-3; no clear D gene. Trimming removed 3 bases at V and 0 bases at J, with 9 bases between. CDR1 and CDR2 (germline): GTSNPN, SVGIG (reference sequence). The CDR3 contains 14 residues. CDR3 sequence (DNA): TGTGCCTGGAGGCCTACTCGCTCTGGAAACACCATATATTTT. It specifies CAWRPTRSGNTIYF.

The chain's CDR3 is CASSFGSGDYEQYF. The CDR3 DNA is TGCGCCAGCAGCTTTGGTAGCGGGGACTACGAGCAGTACTTC. The chain recombines TRBV5-1 with TRBJ2-7, with 8 nucleotides matching TRBD2. Trimming cost V 2 bases and J 3 bases; bases outside gene matches: 4. The CDR3 extends over 14 amino acids. The germline gives CDR1 SGHRS, CDR2 YFSETQ.

This clone has just one count. The chain is built from TRBV6-1 and TRBJ2-7, with TRBD2 identical over 7 bases. Germline V gene sequence: CDR1 MNHNS, CDR2 SASEGT. With 3 bases clipped from V and 4 bases from J, the junction kept 6 bases outside the gene matches. CDR3 length equals 14 residues. In DNA, the CDR3 is TGTGCCAGCAGTGAGATGTGGGAGGGATACGAGCAGTACTTC. Encoded protein: CASSEMWEGYEQYF.

This chain links TRBV18 with TRBJ2-3; D may be TRBD1 (6 bases). Germline values: CDR1 KGHSH, CDR2 LQKENI. Trimming took 5 bases from V and 1 from J, leaving 16 bases between them. The CDR3 loop spans 16 amino acids. The CDR3 DNA sequence: TGTGCCAGCTCAACCACGTGGGGGCCGGGCACAGATACGCAGTATTTT. Encoded protein: CASSTTWGPGTDTQYF.

The chain joins TRBV11-2 to TRBJ1-5, with a tentative D call TRBD1 (5 bases). V lost 3 bases, J lost 10 bases, and 16 bases lay in between. CDR1 is SGHAT and CDR2 is FQNNGV in the germline V gene. This CDR3 contains 14 residues. The CDR3 is CASSFAPGVGPQHF. DNA for the CDR3: TGTGCCAGCAGCTTCGCCCCGGGGGTAGGACCCCAGCATTTT.

The rearrangement uses TRBV27 and TRBJ2-7; a possible D gene is TRBD1 (5 bases). Germline loops: CDR1 MNHEY, CDR2 SMNVEV (reference sequence). The V gene lost 2 bases and the J gene lost 2 bases, with 7 bases spanning the gap. The CDR3 spans 13 residues. The DNA of the CDR3 is TGTGCCAGCAGTTTAAGGGGTGCCTACGAGCAGTACTTC. Its translation is CASSLRGAYEQYF.

The V gene is TRBV15, the J gene TRBJ2-1; D unclear. There are 15 residues in the CDR3. In germline, CDR1 is LNHNV, CDR2 YYDKDF (reference sequence). Deletions cut 0 bases from V and 6 bases from J, with 12 bases between. CDR3 DNA sequence: TGTGCCACCAGCAGAGATTCGGGTGATCGCAATGAGCAGTTCTTC. It codes for CATSRDSGDRNEQFF.

The chain combines TRBV19 with TRBJ2-1; TRBD2 aligns across 9 bases. This CDR3 spans 14 amino acids. Germline V lookup: CDR1 LNHDA, CDR2 SQIVND (reference sequence). With 5 bases clipped from V and 7 bases from J, the junction kept 6 bases outside the gene matches. The CDR3 DNA reads TGTGCCAGTAGTGTGGAGCGGGGGGAGAATGAGCAGTTCTTC. It is translated as CASSVERGENEQFF.

This clone was seen a single time. The rearrangement joins TRBV10-3 to TRBJ2-3, with a tentative D call TRBD2 (6 bases). V was trimmed by 2 bases and J by 0 bases, leaving 12 bases between them. The CDR3 runs to 16 residues. The germline CDR1 and CDR2 sequences are ENHRY and SYGVKD. The CDR3 DNA sequence: TGTGCCATCAGTGAGGGAGGGGCCCTTAGCACAGATACGCAGTATTTT. Protein sequence: CAISEGGALSTDTQYF.

The rearrangement links TRBV5-1 to TRBJ1-1; D is perhaps TRBD1 (5 bases). From germline, CDR1 is SGHRS and CDR2 YFSETQ. This CDR3 is 17 amino acids long. The V gene lost 0 bases and the J gene lost 4 bases, with 19 bases spanning the gap. In DNA, the CDR3 is TGCGCCAGCAGCTTGGAGAACAGGTACGGTCGTGGCACTGAAGCTTTCTTT. This codes for CASSLENRYGRGTEAFF. The entire variable domain, with the rest obtained from reference TRBV5-1 and TRBJ1-1, is as follows: KAGVTQTPRYLIKTRGQQVTLSCSPISGHRSVSWYQQTPGQGLQFLFEYFSETQRNKGNFPGRFSGRQFSNSRSEMNVSTLELGDSALYLCASSLENRYGRGTEAFFGQGTRLTVV.

This chain uses TRBV6-6 with TRBJ1-5; 8 nucleotides match TRBD1. Germline assignment: CDR1 MNHNY and CDR2 SVGAGI (reference sequence). V was pared by 5 bases and J by 5 bases, with 11 bases of the junction left unmatched. The CDR3 covers 16 residues. The CDR3: CASSQRTGSMHQPQHF. CDR3 sequence (DNA): TGTGCCAGCAGTCAGAGGACAGGGTCGATGCATCAGCCCCAGCATTTT.

The count of this clone is one. The rearrangement links TRBV6-6 to TRBJ1-2; D ambiguous. Germline V gene data show CDR1 as MNHNY and CDR2 as SVGAGI (reference sequence). Deletions cut 0 bases from V and 7 bases from J, with 3 bases between. The CDR3 has 11 amino acids. CDR3 protein: CASSYSRGYTF. The CDR3, as DNA: TGTGCCAGCAGTTACTCGCGTGGCTACACCTTC.

The chain uses TRBV11-2 and TRBJ1-1, with D possibly TRBD1 on 6 matching bases. CDR1 and CDR2 from the germline V gene are SGHAT and FQNNGV. Trimming stripped 5 bases from V and 5 bases from J, with 15 bases between. The CDR3 runs to 14 residues. This CDR3 is CASSTQQGRTEAFF. The CDR3 coding sequence is TGTGCCAGCAGCACCCAACAGGGTCGAACTGAAGCTTTCTTT.

This rearrangement joins TRBV6-6 to TRBJ2-7; D gene ambiguous. The CDR3 is 14 amino acids. The V end was cut by 3 bases, the J end by 5 bases, with 14 bases between. The V gene's germline CDR1 is MNHNY and CDR2 SVGAGI (reference sequence). The CDR3: CASSYRQGWDEQYF. DNA of the CDR3: TGTGCCAGCAGTTATAGACAAGGTTGGGACGAGCAGTACTTC.

V usage is TRBV7-9 and J usage is TRBJ1-3; no reliable D call. This CDR3 has 16 residues. The germline V gene has CDR1 SEHNR and CDR2 FQNEAQ (reference sequence). With 5 bases removed from V and 4 bases from J, the gap between germline ends came to 18 bases. CDR3 DNA sequence: TGTGCCAGCAGCCCTCGAGGCAATTCGGGAGGAAACACCATATATTTT. Its protein product is CASSPRGNSGGNTIYF.

This clone turned up a few times. CDR3 DNA: TGTGCCAGCAGCTCCCCTAGCGGGAGGAGCTCCTACAATGAGCAGTTCTTC. It is translated as CASSSPSGRSSYNEQFF. The chain joins TRBV12-1 to TRBJ2-1; the table's TRBD2 call for D was not verified on the DNA. TRBV12-1 is termed a pseudogene. The CDR3 totals 17 residues.

This chain connects TRBV25-1 to TRBJ1-1; 7 nucleotides match TRBD1. Looked up from germline, CDR1 is MGHDK and CDR2 is SYGVNS. There are 14 residues in the CDR3. The J segment lost 3 bases and the V segment lost 4 bases, leaving 5 bases of the junction unmatched. The CDR3 DNA follows: TGTGCCAGCAGTGGACAGGGTAGGGACACTGAAGCTTTCTTT. Translating it yields CASSGQGRDTEAFF.

The chain recombines TRBV27 with TRBJ2-2; 8 positions match TRBD1. V shed 9 bases and J 5 bases; nucleotides not matched to a gene: 20. The V gene's germline CDR1 is MNHEY and CDR2 SMNVEV (reference sequence). The CDR3 contains 18 residues. The CDR3 spells CARPYPGQVRRVTGELFF. The CDR3 DNA follows: TGTGCCAGGCCGTATCCGGGACAGGTGCGCCGGGTAACCGGGGAGCTGTTTTTT.

A few counts support this clone. This specimen includes other DNA sequences encoding the same CDR3. The chain couples TRBV19 to TRBJ2-7, with D unclear. CDR1 and CDR2 from the germline V gene are LNHDA and SQIVND (reference sequence). This CDR3 contains 15 residues. Trimming removed 1 base from V and 0 bases from J, with 10 bases in between. CDR3 coding DNA: TGTGCCAGTAGTATAGGTGGCTCCTTCTCCTACGAGCAGTACTTC. Translation gives CASSIGGSFSYEQYF.

The chain recombines TRBV10-3 with TRBJ1-2, with D maybe TRBD1 (5 bases). There are 15 residues in the CDR3. CDR1 and CDR2 from the germline V gene are ENHRY and SYGVKD. Trimming stripped 3 bases from V and 3 bases from J, with 14 bases between. The CDR3 sequence: CAISDVKRGYYGYTF. Here the CDR3 DNA reads TGTGCCATCAGTGACGTGAAAAGGGGCTACTATGGCTACACCTTC.

The gene calls are TRBV29-1 and TRBJ2-7, with TRBD2 matching over 11 bases. The CDR3 is 12 residues long. J gave up 5 bases and V 7 bases, and 4 bases lay outside the gene matches. CDR1 is SQVTM and CDR2 is ANQGSEA in the germline V gene. CDR3 protein: CSGLAGQHEQYF. The CDR3 DNA follows: TGCAGCGGACTAGCGGGACAACACGAGCAGTACTTC.

The gene calls are TRBV2 and TRBJ1-5, with a possible D match to TRBD1 (6 bases). Germline CDR1 and CDR2: SNHLY and FYNNEI. The CDR3 is 15 amino acids. Trimming left V 6 bases short and J 2 bases short, with 14 bases between. DNA for the CDR3: TGTGCCAGCAGGGGGGAGGGGGTAGGCAATCAGCCCCAGCATTTT. Translated: CASRGEGVGNQPQHF. Looking up the rest from reference TRBV2 and TRBJ1-5 gives the full variable domain: EPEVTQTPSHQVTQMGQEVILRCVPISNHLYFYWYRQILGQKVEFLVSFYNNEISEKSEIFDDQFSVERPDGSNFTLKIRSTKLEDSAMYFCASRGEGVGNQPQHFGDGTRLSIL.

The chain is built from TRBV11-2 and TRBJ2-7; perhaps TRBD1 as D (6 bases). The CDR3 extends over 15 amino acids. Per the germline V gene, CDR1 is SGHAT and CDR2 is FQNNGV. The V gene lost 1 base and the J gene lost 2 bases, with 12 bases spanning the gap. The CDR3 is CASSLGGQGTYEQYF. CDR3 coding DNA: TGTGCCAGCAGCTTAGGGGGGCAGGGCACCTACGAGCAGTACTTC.

The chain joins TRBV5-1 to TRBJ2-7; a weak D match, TRBD2 (6 bases). V lost 5 bases and J 1 base, leaving 16 bases between the germline ends. The CDR3 consists of 15 residues. The germline CDR1 and CDR2 sequences are SGHRS and YFSETQ. DNA of the CDR3: TGCGCCAGCAGTACCTGGGGGGACGGATCCTACGAGCAGTACTTC. Translated: CASSTWGDGSYEQYF.